This entry lists 22 T cell receptor beta chains sequenced from one sample in a study of beta chain features in type 1 diabetes. Reverse transcription of all isolated RNA meant that expressed TCRB transcripts were sequenced. The repertoire was sequenced with immunoSEQ multiplex PCR; TCRdb's copy has only in-frame clones and lacks some. Altogether some 150,000 clones are present, about 10% being singletons, with the ten largest covering 1.3%. Material: naive CD4+ T cells from blood. The receptors originated from a man aged 18 to 29 in good health.

This chain connects TRBV6-5 to TRBJ2-7; 7 bases map to TRBD1. V trimming: 5 bases; J trimming: 1 base; junction bases outside the gene matches: 5. This CDR3 is built from 14 residues. In germline, CDR1 is MNHEY, CDR2 SVGAGI. The CDR3, as DNA: TGTGCCAGCAGTGAAAGGGGGCAGTCCTACGAGCAGTACTTC. The encoded protein is CASSERGQSYEQYF.

The J gene is TRBJ1-3, the V gene TRBV29-1; 7 bases are a match to TRBD1. The trim removed 4 bases at V and 0 bases at J, leaving 6 bases unmatched. In germline, CDR1 is SQVTM, CDR2 ANQGSEA. CDR3 length: 15 residues. This CDR3 is CSVGRTGVSGNTIYF. CDR3 bases: TGCAGCGTTGGTCGCACAGGGGTCTCTGGAAACACCATATATTTT. Combining the CDR3 with reference TRBV29-1 and TRBJ1-3 gives the whole variable domain SAVISQKPSRDICQRGTSLTIQCQVDSQVTMMFWYRQQPGQSLTLIATANQGSEATYESGFVIDKFPISRPNLTFSTLTVSNMSPEDSSIYLCSVGRTGVSGNTIYFGEGSWLTVV.

This clone has a count of ten or more. CDR3 sequence reads: CSVAVTQTTYEQYF. The CDR3 nucleotides are TGCAGCGTTGCCGTCACACAAACGACCTACGAGCAGTACTTC. The gene calls are TRBV29-1 and TRBJ2-7; D ambiguous. V lost 4 bases and J lost 2, with 15 bases in between. The germline CDR1 and CDR2 sequences are SQVTM and ANQGSEA. The CDR3 length is 14 residues.

This clone was observed a handful of times. The chain links TRBV7-3 to TRBJ2-5; 8 positions agree with TRBD1. The germline CDR1 and CDR2 sequences are SGHTA and FQGTGA. J gave up 5 bases and V 1 base, and 0 bases lay outside the gene matches. The CDR3 runs to 13 residues. DNA for the CDR3: TGTGCCAGCAGCTTAAGGGACAGGGAGACCCAGTACTTC. The encoded protein is CASSLRDRETQYF.

This clone was recorded once. V and J are TRBV9 and TRBJ1-5, with 8 bases aligning to TRBD1. V shed 3 bases and J 6 bases; nucleotides not matched to a gene: 5. The V gene's germline CDR1 is SGDLS and CDR2 YYNGEE. The CDR3 covers 14 residues. The DNA of the CDR3 is TGTGCCAGCAGCGGAGGACAGGGCCTTCAGCCCCAGCATTTT. This codes for CASSGGQGLQPQHF.

This clone was detected a few times. The V call is TRBV6-6, the J call TRBJ1-2; D remains ambiguous. The V end lost 6 bases, the J end lost 4 bases, and 12 bases lay between the germline ends. CDR3 length: 13 amino acids. Germline-derived CDR1 and CDR2 are MNHNY and SVGAGI (reference sequence). CDR3 in amino acids: CASSVPGTYGYTF. For the CDR3, the DNA is TGTGCCAGCAGCGTTCCGGGTACCTATGGCTACACCTTC.

The gene calls are TRBV11-2 and TRBJ2-5; 12 nucleotides line up with TRBD2. Trimming removed 0 bases from V and 11 bases from J; junction bases left unmatched: 7. Germline V gene data show CDR1 as SGHAT and CDR2 as FQNNGV. The CDR3 covers 15 residues. The CDR3: CASSLEWSSGGEQYF. As DNA, the CDR3 is TGTGCCAGCAGCTTAGAGTGGTCTAGCGGGGGGGAGCAGTACTTC. The full variable domain, its missing parts supplied by reference TRBV11-2 and TRBJ2-5, is EAGVAQSPRYKIIEKRQSVAFWCNPISGHATLYWYQQILGQGPKLLIQFQNNGVVDDSQLPKDRFSAERLKGVDSTLKIQPAKLEDSAVYLCASSLEWSSGGEQYFGPGTRLLVL.

V usage is TRBV7-8 and J usage is TRBJ2-3; 12 bases line up with TRBD2. The V and J ends lost 5 bases and 3 bases, in that order; junction bases with no gene match: 9. Germline V lookup: CDR1 SGHVS, CDR2 FQNEAQ. The CDR3 is 17 residues long. The chain's CDR3 is CASSGLLAGGLTDTQYF. DNA for the CDR3: TGTGCCAGCAGCGGGTTACTAGCGGGGGGTTTGACAGATACGCAGTATTTT.

This clone was observed at least ten times. The genes are TRBV7-9 and TRBJ2-1; 8 bases match TRBD1. The CDR3 is 14 amino acids. Germline V gene data show CDR1 as SEHNR and CDR2 as FQNEAQ (reference sequence). V shed 5 bases and J 8 bases; nucleotides not matched to a gene: 8. CDR3 bases: TGTGCCAGCAGCATCCCCAGGGGGCTTGATGAGCAGTTCTTC. It specifies CASSIPRGLDEQFF.

In its sample, this clone was seen many times. The rearrangement joins TRBV29-1 to TRBJ2-1, with 8 bases identical to TRBD1. This CDR3 comprises 13 residues. The germline V gene has CDR1 SQVTM and CDR2 ANQGSEA. The J segment lost 8 bases and the V segment lost 5 bases, leaving 8 bases of the junction unmatched. CDR3 bases: TGCAGCGTTTGGACAGGGCCTAAGTATGAGCAGTTCTTC. Protein: CSVWTGPKYEQFF.

The sample holds a few counts of this clone. This sequence joins TRBV5-1 and TRBJ2-3; tentative D call: TRBD2 (6 bases). The V gene's germline CDR1 is SGHRS and CDR2 YFSETQ. The CDR3 consists of 14 residues. V was pared by 6 bases and J by 6 bases, with 17 bases between. This chain's CDR3 is CASTSGQEGDTQYF. The CDR3 DNA is TGCGCCAGCACTTCGGGGCAGGAGGGGGATACGCAGTATTTT.

The V and J genes are TRBV4-3 and TRBJ1-6; unclear D gene. V was trimmed by 3 bases and J by 4 bases, leaving 16 bases between them. Germline CDR1 and CDR2: LGHNA and YSLEER. This CDR3 is 17 amino acids long. Here the CDR3 reads CASSQTVDPGYNSPLHF. The CDR3 nucleotides read TGCGCCAGCAGCCAGACGGTGGATCCGGGTTATAATTCACCCCTCCACTTT.

This clone was detected only a few times. The J gene is TRBJ2-6, the V gene TRBV7-8; possible D gene TRBD1, 6 bases. The ends were cut back, 2 bases at V and 1 base at J, with 9 bases in the middle. CDR1 is SGHVS and CDR2 is FQNEAQ in the germline V gene. The CDR3 has 16 residues. The CDR3 is CASSLPQGSGANVLTF. In nucleotides, the CDR3 is TGTGCCAGCAGCTTACCCCAGGGGTCTGGGGCCAACGTCCTGACTTTC.

In its sample, this clone was seen a few times. This chain joins TRBV29-1 and TRBJ1-5; D perhaps matches TRBD1 (6 bases). Per germline, CDR1 SQVTM and CDR2 ANQGSEA. Trimming cost V 4 bases and J 3 bases, with 10 bases left between them. The length of the CDR3 is 13 residues. CDR3: CSVGAGDNQPQHF. In DNA form, the CDR3 reads TGCAGCGTTGGGGCAGGGGACAATCAGCCCCAGCATTTT.

This clone was counted between two and nine times. The chain couples TRBV19 to TRBJ2-7; D is perhaps TRBD2 (7 bases). The CDR3 is 15 amino acids. Germline-derived CDR1 and CDR2 are LNHDA and SQIVND (reference sequence). The V gene lost 4 bases and the J gene lost 3 bases, with 16 bases spanning the gap. CDR3 loop: CASSNVGGRLYEQYF. In nucleotides, the CDR3 is TGTGCCAGTAGTAACGTCGGGGGGCGACTCTACGAGCAGTACTTC.

This clone was detected ten times or more. The chain has TRBV28 and TRBJ2-7; D possibly corresponds to TRBD2 (6 bases). CDR3 length equals 13 residues. V was trimmed by 8 bases and J by 1 base, leaving 12 bases between them. Germline V gives CDR1 MDHEN, CDR2 SYDVKM. As DNA, the CDR3 is TGTGCCAGCTGGGAGGACAATTCCTACGAGCAGTACTTC. Encoded protein: CASWEDNSYEQYF. Looking up the rest from reference TRBV28 and TRBJ2-7 gives the full variable domain: DVKVTQSSRYLVKRTGEKVFLECVQDMDHENMFWYRQDPGLGLRLIYFSYDVKMKEKGDIPEGYSVSREKKERFSLILESASTNQTSMYLCASWEDNSYEQYFGPGTRLTVT.

The J gene is TRBJ2-5, the V gene TRBV11-2; D possibly corresponds to TRBD1 (6 bases). CDR1 SGHAT and CDR2 FQNNGV come from the germline V gene. The CDR3 has 13 residues. The V end lost 2 bases, the J end lost 5 bases, and 9 bases lay between the germline ends. As DNA, the CDR3 is TGTGCCAGCAGCTTACAGGGGACGGAGACCCAGTACTTC. This translates into CASSLQGTETQYF.

This clone was seen ten or more times. The chain couples TRBV27 to TRBJ1-1; D not certain. The length of the CDR3 is 13 residues. V gave up 7 bases and J gave up 5 bases, with 14 bases separating them. CDR1 and CDR2 from the germline V gene are MNHEY and SMNVEV (reference sequence). CDR3 bases: TGTGCCAGCAAACGGGAGCTTTGGACTGAAGCTTTCTTT. Protein: CASKRELWTEAFF.

This clone occurred a few times. V gene TRBV19 combines with J gene TRBJ2-5, with a possible D match to TRBD1 (6 bases). Germline CDR1 LNHDA, CDR2 SQIVND (reference sequence). The V end lost 3 bases, the J end lost 5 bases, and 16 bases lay between the germline ends. CDR3 length: 15 amino acids. DNA for the CDR3: TGTGCCAGTAGTATCATCGGACAGAGCTCGGAGACCCAGTACTTC. This gives the protein CASSIIGQSSETQYF.

The chain joins TRBV5-5 to TRBJ1-2; D may be TRBD1 (6 bases). From germline, CDR1 is SGHKS and CDR2 YYEKEE (reference sequence). This CDR3 is 14 amino acids long. V was clipped by 2 bases and J by 4 bases, with 12 bases between them. The CDR3 is CASSLGGGGYGYTF. CDR3 nucleotides: TGTGCCAGCAGCTTAGGGGGAGGGGGCTATGGCTACACCTTC.

In its sample, this clone was seen a few times. This rearrangement joins TRBV6-6 to TRBJ1-2; D ambiguous. CDR3 length: 13 amino acids. Germline assignment: CDR1 MNHNY and CDR2 SVGAGI (reference sequence). Deletions cut 2 bases from V and 4 bases from J, with 8 bases between. CDR3 nucleotide sequence: TGTGCCAGCAGTTACGGGGAGGGCTATGGCTACACCTTC. Its translation: CASSYGEGYGYTF.

This clone has a handful of counts. The chain combines TRBV18 with TRBJ2-1, with D perhaps matching TRBD1 (6 bases). V lost 2 bases and J 8 bases, leaving 10 bases between the germline ends. This CDR3 has 13 amino acids. Germline values: CDR1 KGHSH, CDR2 LQKENI. The CDR3 sequence is CASSPGQLDEQFF. DNA of the CDR3: TGTGCCAGCTCACCAGGACAGTTGGATGAGCAGTTCTTC.